This T cell receptor (beta chain) was identified in a study of read filtering for tumor transcriptome and immune sequencing. Germline values: CDR1 SGHNT, CDR2 YYREEE (reference sequence). The trim removed 5 bases at V and 3 bases at J, leaving 3 bases unmatched. The CDR3 has 13 amino acids. On this clonotype itself: A much larger clone lies a single base off, so this may be a read error.

The library was built from roughly 400 ng RNA with molecular barcoded adaptors for alpha/delta and beta/gamma chains. TCRdb itself ran the reads through MiXCR, one entry per CDR3 protein. This sample has about 21,000 distinct CDR3 sequences, with about 20% found just once. The clonotype comes from a donor aged 40 or over with multiple myeloma. The sample taken for sequencing was a population of CD138-negative cells sorted from bone marrow. V and J are TRBV5-4 and TRBJ2-5, with 8 bases that match TRBD1. The CDR3 DNA reads TGTGCCAGCAGATCGGACAGGGAAGAGACCCAGTACTTC. It encodes CASRSDREETQYF.